This TCR beta chain was obtained from a study of T cells of healthy individuals. The CDR3 is 12 amino acids. Trimming took 7 bases from V and 5 from J, leaving 14 bases between them. Germline values: CDR1 SQVTM, CDR2 ANQGSEA. TCRdb passed the 5' RACE reads through MiXCR, listing each CDR3 protein once. The sample yields around 79,000 distinct CDR3 sequences, roughly 5.1% seen once. The source of this sequence is a female donor in good health. V gene TRBV29-1 combines with J gene TRBJ1-1; D might be TRBD1 (5 bases). CDR3 sequence reads: CSGRGAGTEAFF. The DNA of the CDR3 is TGCAGCGGCCGCGGGGCGGGGACTGAAGCTTTCTTT.